Listed below are T cell receptor beta chains from one sample, sequenced in a study of blood T cell repertoires in COVID-19. Clones were read by immunoSEQ multiplex PCR, and TCRdb kept only the in-frame ones, dropping some. The table records around 400,000 clones, approximately 90% of them present only once. The sample taken for sequencing was PBMCs or T cells enriched from blood (not recorded which). These receptors came from a woman younger than 35 who had been exposed to COVID-19. CDR3s leave out the opening cysteine and the closing phenylalanine or tryptophan. D genes are given only for firm matches.

TRBJ2-7 | . | TRBV9 | ASSAEPGVNEQY
TRBJ1-3 | TRBD1 | TRBV2 | ASRPQGAQGNTIY
TRBJ2-2 | . | TRBV5-1 | ASSPFGTGELF
TRBJ1-3 | . | TRBV7-9 | ASSLEYSPSGNTIY
TRBJ1-5 | TRBD1 | TRBV27 | ASSSTGSNQPQH
TRBJ1-1 | . | TRBV29-1 | SVDGGWTPHEAF
TRBJ1-5 | TRBD1 | TRBV28 | ASSSAGLWTGKDQPQH
TRBJ2-1 | TRBD2 | TRBV24-1 | ATSEASGGPYNEQF
TRBJ1-2 | . | TRBV7-9 | ASSPGDYGYT
TRBJ2-1 | TRBD1 | TRBV6-2/TRBV6-3 | ASSGTGTYNEQF
TRBJ2-4 | . | TRBV28 | ASSKGYSAKNIQY
TRBJ1-2 | . | TRBV9 | ASSVGQALNYGYT
TRBJ2-7 | TRBD1 | TRBV29-1 | SVDGTGNPYEQY
TRBJ2-1 | . | TRBV9 | ASSPTSLWGFHNEQF
TRBJ2-2 | TRBD2 | TRBV7-8 | ASSSIAGTTGELF
TRBJ1-2 | . | TRBV7-2 | ASSPLSTGYGYT
TRBJ1-4 | . | TRBV27 | ASGLPTPGRGEKLF
TRBJ2-6 | . | TRBV7-9 | ASSLVSVYSNVLT
TRBJ2-7 | TRBD1 | TRBV28 | ASSHGTGNEQY
TRBJ2-3 | TRBD2 | TRBV5-1 | ASGGLAGVVNTQY
TRBJ2-1 | TRBD2 | TRBV9 | ASSVEAGALNNEQF
TRBJ1-5 | . | TRBV3-1/TRBV3-2 | ASSQAGIGRPQH
TRBJ2-7 | TRBD2 | TRBV19 | ASSITSGFPLYEQY